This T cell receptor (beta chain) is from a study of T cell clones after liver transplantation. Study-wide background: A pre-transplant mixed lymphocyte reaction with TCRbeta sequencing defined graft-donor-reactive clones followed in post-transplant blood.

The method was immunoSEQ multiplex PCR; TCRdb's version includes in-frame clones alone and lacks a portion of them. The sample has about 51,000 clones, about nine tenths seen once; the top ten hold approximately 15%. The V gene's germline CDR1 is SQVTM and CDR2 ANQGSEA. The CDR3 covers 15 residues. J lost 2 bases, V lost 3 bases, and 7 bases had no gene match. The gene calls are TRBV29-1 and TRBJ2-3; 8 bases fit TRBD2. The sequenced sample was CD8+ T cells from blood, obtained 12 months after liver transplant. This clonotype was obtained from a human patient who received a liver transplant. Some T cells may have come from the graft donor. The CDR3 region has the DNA TGCAGCGTTGAGGATAGCGGGACCTTCACAGATACGCAGTATTTT. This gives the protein CSVEDSGTFTDTQYF.